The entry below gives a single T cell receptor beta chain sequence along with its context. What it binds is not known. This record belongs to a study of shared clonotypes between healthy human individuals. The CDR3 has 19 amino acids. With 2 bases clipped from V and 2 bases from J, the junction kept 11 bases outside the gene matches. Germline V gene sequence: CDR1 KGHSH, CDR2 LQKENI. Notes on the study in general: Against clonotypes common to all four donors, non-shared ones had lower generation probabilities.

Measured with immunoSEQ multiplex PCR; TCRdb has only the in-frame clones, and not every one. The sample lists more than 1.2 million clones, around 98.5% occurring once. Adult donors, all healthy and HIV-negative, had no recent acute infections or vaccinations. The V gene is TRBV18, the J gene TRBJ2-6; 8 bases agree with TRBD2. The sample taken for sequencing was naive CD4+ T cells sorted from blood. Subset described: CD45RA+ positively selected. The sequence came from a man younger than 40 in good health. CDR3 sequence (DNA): TGTGCCAGCTCACCAGGCGGAGCGGGAGTTAGTCCTGGGGCCAACGTCCTGACTTTC. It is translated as CASSPGGAGVSPGANVLTF.